These 2 T cell receptor beta chains came from one sample sequenced in a study of cytomegalovirus exposure and HLA in healthy donors. PCR was performed using 60 Vbeta and 13 Jbeta primers. The protocol was immunoSEQ multiplex PCR, while the TCRdb copy is restricted to in-frame clones and leaves out a portion. The data show some 130,000 clones, around three quarters seen once. Sequenced: PBMCs. The receptor source for this set is a woman aged 25 to 39 in good health and CMV-seropositive.

This rearrangement joins TRBV5-4 to TRBJ1-2; D remains unclear. V lost 0 bases and J lost 10, with 10 bases in between. CDR1 is SGHNT, CDR2 YYREEE, per germline (reference sequence). The CDR3 spans 12 residues. CDR3 in amino acids: CASSLGLRVYTF. The CDR3 DNA sequence: TGTGCCAGCAGCTTGGGCCTGAGGGTCTACACCTTC. The full variable domain, with the rest looked up from reference TRBV5-4 and TRBJ1-2, is ETGVTQSPTHLIKTRGQQVTLRCSSQSGHNTVSWYQQALGQGPQFIFQYYREEENGRGNFPPRFSGLQFPNYSSELNVNALELDDSALYLCASSLGLRVYTFGSGTRLTVV.

The chain has TRBV4-3 and TRBJ2-1; D is ambiguous. The V end was cut by 3 bases, the J end by 7 bases, with 16 bases between. CDR3 length equals 15 residues. Germline V gives CDR1 LGHNA, CDR2 YSLEER. CDR3 protein: CASSQNLGDGNEQFF. Written as DNA, the CDR3 is TGCGCCAGCAGCCAGAACCTAGGAGACGGGAATGAGCAGTTCTTC.